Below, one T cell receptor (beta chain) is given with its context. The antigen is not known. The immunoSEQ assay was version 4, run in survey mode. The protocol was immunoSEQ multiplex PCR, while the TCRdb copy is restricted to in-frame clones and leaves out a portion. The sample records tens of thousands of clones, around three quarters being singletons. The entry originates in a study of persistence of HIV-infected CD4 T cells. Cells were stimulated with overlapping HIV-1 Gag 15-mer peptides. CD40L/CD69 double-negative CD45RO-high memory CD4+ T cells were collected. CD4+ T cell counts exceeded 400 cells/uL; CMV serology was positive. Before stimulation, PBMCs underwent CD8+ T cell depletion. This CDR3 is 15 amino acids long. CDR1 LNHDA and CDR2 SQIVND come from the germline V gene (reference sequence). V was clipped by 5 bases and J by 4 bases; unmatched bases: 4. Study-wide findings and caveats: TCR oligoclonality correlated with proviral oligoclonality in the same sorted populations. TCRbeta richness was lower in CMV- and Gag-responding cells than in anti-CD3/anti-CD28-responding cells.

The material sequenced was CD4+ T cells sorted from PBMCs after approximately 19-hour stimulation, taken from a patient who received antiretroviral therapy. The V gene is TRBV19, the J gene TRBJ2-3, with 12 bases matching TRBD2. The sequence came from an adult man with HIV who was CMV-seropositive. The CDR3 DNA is TGTGCCAGTAGTGTTGGACTAGCGGGGCCAGATACGCAGTATTTT. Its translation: CASSVGLAGPDTQYF.